This TCR beta chain comes out of a study of glioma-infiltrating T cells after dendritic cell vaccination. Regarding the study as a whole: Longer survival after dendritic cell vaccination followed higher pretreatment TIL content.

Amplification used 60 V beta primers and 13 J beta primers. Clones were read by immunoSEQ multiplex PCR, and TCRdb kept only the in-frame ones, dropping some. The data hold about 67,000 clones, with about 86% observed a single time. This clone was recorded at least ten times. The antigen remains unidentified. All glioblastoma patients lacked an isocitrate dehydrogenase mutation. PBMC sampling occurred before vaccination, two weeks after the third dose, and at progression. This clonotype originated in a human donor with glioblastoma. Sequences were derived from blood, sampled before dendritic cell vaccination.

CDR3 nucleotides: TGTGCCAGCAGCTTAAGGTTAGGGGAGGTTGAGACCCAGTACTTC. Translated: CASSLRLGEVETQYF. The chain is built from TRBV7-2 and TRBJ2-5, with D maybe TRBD2 (6 bases). The CDR3 is made up of 15 amino acids. The germline V gene has CDR1 SGHTA and CDR2 FQGNSA. Trimming shortened V by 2 bases and J by 5 bases, and 15 bases separated the two germline ends.